The TCR beta chain described here comes from a study of tumor-infiltrating lymphocytes in localized non-small cell lung cancer. Study-level background: From each patient, both tumor and uninvolved lung, non-adjacent to tumor, were sampled.

Data came from immunoSEQ multiplex PCR; TCRdb stores just in-frame clones and leaves some out. Among about 14,000 clones listed, about four fifths were seen once. The CDR3 spans 14 residues. Germline CDR1 is KGHSH and CDR2 is LQKENI. V gave up 1 base and J gave up 2 bases, with 8 bases separating them. Material for sequencing was lung tumor tissue. The chain uses TRBV18 and TRBJ1-1; D unclear. The sequence was obtained from a human donor with non-small cell lung cancer. The CDR3 coding sequence is TGTGCCAGCTCACCACGAGCGGCCAACACTGAAGCTTTCTTT. Translation: CASSPRAANTEAFF. Filled out from reference TRBV18 and TRBJ1-1, the complete variable domain reads NAGVMQNPRHLVRRRGQEARLRCSPMKGHSHVYWYRQLPEEGLKFMVYLQKENIIDESGMPKERFSAEFPKEGPSILRIQQVVRGDSAAYFCASSPRAANTEAFFGQGTRLTVV.